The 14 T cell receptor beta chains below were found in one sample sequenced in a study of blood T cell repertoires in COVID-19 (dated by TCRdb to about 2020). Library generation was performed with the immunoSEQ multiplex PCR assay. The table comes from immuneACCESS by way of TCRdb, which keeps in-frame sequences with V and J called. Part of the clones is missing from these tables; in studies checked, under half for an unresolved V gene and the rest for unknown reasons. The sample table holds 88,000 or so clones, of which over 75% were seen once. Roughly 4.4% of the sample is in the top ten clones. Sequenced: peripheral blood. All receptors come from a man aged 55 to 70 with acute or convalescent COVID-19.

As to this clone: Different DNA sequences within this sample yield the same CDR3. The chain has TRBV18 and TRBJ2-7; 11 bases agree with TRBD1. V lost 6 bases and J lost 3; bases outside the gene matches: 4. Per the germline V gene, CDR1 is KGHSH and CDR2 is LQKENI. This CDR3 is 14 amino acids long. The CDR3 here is CASSPGQGVYEQYF. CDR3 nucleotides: TGTGCCAGCTCCCCGGGACAGGGGGTCTACGAGCAGTACTTC.

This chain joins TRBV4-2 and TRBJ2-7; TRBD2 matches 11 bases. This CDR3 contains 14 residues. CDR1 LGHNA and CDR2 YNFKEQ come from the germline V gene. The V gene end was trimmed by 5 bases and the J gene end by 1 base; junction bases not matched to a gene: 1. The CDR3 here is CASSASGRSYEQYF. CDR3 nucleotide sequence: TGTGCCAGCAGCGCTAGCGGGAGGTCCTACGAGCAGTACTTC.

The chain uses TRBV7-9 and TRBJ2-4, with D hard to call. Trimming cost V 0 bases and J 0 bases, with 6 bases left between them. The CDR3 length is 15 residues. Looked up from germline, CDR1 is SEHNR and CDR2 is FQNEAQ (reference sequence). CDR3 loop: CASSLAAIAKNIQYF. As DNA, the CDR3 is TGTGCCAGCAGCTTAGCAGCAATAGCCAAAAACATTCAGTACTTC.

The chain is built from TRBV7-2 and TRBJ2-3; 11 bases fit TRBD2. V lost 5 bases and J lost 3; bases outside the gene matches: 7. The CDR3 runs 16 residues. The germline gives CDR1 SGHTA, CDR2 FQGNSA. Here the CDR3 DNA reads TGTGCCAGCAGCGAGGGGCGACTAGCGGGAACAGATACGCAGTATTTT. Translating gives CASSEGRLAGTDTQYF.

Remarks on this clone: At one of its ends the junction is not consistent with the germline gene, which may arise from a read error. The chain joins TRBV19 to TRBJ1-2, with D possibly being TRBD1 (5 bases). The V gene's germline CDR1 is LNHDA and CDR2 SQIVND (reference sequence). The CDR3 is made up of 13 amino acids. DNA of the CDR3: TGTGCCAGTAGACCCTCAATGGGGCAGGGCGGATACTTC. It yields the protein CASRPSMGQGGYF.

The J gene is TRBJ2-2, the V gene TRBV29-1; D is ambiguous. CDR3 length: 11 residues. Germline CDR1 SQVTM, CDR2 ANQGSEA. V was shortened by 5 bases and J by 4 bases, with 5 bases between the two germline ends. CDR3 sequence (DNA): TGCAGCGTTATTAGCACCGGGGAGCTGTTTTTT. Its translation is CSVISTGELFF.

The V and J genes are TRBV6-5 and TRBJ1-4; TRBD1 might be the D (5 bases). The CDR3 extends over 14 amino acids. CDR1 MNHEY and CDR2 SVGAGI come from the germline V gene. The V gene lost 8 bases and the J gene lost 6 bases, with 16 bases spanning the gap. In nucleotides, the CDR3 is TGTGCCAGCGGGGCGCGACGCCCAGATGAAAAACTGTTTTTT. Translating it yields CASGARRPDEKLFF.

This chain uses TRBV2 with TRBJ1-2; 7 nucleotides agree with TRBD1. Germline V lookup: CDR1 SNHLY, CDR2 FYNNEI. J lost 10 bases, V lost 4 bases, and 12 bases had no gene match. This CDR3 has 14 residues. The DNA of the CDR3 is TGTGCCAGCAGTGCCGGGACAGCGAGTGGATACTACACCTTC. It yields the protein CASSAGTASGYYTF.

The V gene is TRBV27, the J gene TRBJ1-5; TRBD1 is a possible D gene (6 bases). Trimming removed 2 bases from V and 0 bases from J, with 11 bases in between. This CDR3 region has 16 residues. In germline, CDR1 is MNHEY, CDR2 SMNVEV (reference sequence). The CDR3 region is CASSLKGEYSNQPQHF. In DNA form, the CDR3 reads TGTGCCAGCAGTTTAAAGGGGGAATATAGCAATCAGCCCCAGCATTTT.

CDR3 sequence reads: CASGTGGLEAFF. CDR3 nucleotides: TGTGCCAGTGGGACAGGGGGCCTTGAAGCTTTCTTT. The J gene is TRBJ1-1, the V gene TRBV6-5, with TRBD1 matching over 12 bases. The junction had 3 bases not matched to a gene; V was cut back by 9 bases and J by 7 bases. Germline V CDR1 and CDR2: MNHEY, SVGAGI. The CDR3 is 12 amino acids.

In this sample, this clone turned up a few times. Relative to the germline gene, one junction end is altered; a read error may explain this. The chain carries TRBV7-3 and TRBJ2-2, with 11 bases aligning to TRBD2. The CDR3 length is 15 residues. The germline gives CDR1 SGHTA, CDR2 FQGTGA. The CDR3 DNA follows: TGTGCCAGCAGCCCTAGCGGGAGGAACAACGGGGAGCTGTTTTTT. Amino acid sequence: CASSPSGRNNGELFF.

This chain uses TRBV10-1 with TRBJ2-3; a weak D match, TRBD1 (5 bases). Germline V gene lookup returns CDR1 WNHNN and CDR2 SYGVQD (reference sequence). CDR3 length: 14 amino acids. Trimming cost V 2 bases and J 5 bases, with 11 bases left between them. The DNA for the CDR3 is TGCGCCAGCAGTGAGAGACAGCCGGTAGATACGCAGTATTTT. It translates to CASSERQPVDTQYF.

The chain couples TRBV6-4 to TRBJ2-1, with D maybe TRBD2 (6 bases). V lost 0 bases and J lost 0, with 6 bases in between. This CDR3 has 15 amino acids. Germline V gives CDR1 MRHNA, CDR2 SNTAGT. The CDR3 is CASSDSSGSYNEQFF. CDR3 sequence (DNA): TGTGCCAGCAGTGACTCTAGCGGCTCCTACAATGAGCAGTTCTTC.

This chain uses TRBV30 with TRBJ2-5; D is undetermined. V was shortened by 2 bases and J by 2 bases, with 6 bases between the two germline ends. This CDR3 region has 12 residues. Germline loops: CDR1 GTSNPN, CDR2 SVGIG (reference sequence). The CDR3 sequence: CAWSYYQETQYF. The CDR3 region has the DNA TGTGCCTGGAGTTACTATCAAGAGACCCAGTACTTC.